Detailed here is one TCR beta chain. The antigen is not known. CDR3 length: 12 amino acids. V lost 5 bases, J lost 6 bases, and 7 bases lay in between. The germline V gene has CDR1 MRHNA and CDR2 SNTAGT. The sample originates from a study of shared clonotypes between healthy human individuals. Study conclusions and caveats: It was observed that roughly 5.4% of naive CD4 clonotypes were shared across a few donors. Non-shared clonotypes showed lower generation probabilities than clonotypes common to all four donors.

Assay used: immunoSEQ multiplex PCR; TCRdb lists only in-frame clones, some missing. The table records 2 million to 2.5 million clones, more than 80% of them present only once. This rearrangement joins TRBV6-4 to TRBJ2-2; D call uncertain. Source material: naive CD4+ T cells from PBMCs. Indicated subset: CD45RA+ positively selected. The sequence came from a man aged 18 to 29 in good health. Some clones in this sample may be carry-over from other donors' samples. DNA of the CDR3: TGTGCCAGCAGTATACCTCCCGGGGAGCTGTTTTTT. This gives the protein CASSIPPGELFF.